These T cell receptor beta chains were read from a single sample in a study of T cell changes during pregnancy in multiple sclerosis. Here immunoSEQ multiplex PCR was the method, and the copy in TCRdb shows in-frame clones only, minus some. Here the sample spans about 51,000 clones, 93% being singletons. The sample was peripheral blood, taken in the second trimester of pregnancy. The receptors shown here come from a female donor with multiple sclerosis, enrolled in a pregnancy study. The CDR3 runs from the conserved cysteine through the conserved F or W. The order of the fields is J gene, clone size, D gene, V gene, CDR3 DNA, CDR3 protein. D genes are given only for firm matches. Size is stated for part of the rows, as once, few or many counts, or as a class when the clone is expanded.

J: TRBJ1-3
size: NA
D: NA
V: TRBV11-2
DNA: TGTGCCAGCAGCTCCCTACAGGGAAGTAACACCATATATTTT
CDR3: CASSSLQGSNTIYF

J: TRBJ1-2
size: NA
D: NA
V: TRBV13
DNA: TGTGCCAGCAGCGAACTTCGGCAGCTCGAGGATGGCTACACCTTC
CDR3: CASSELRQLEDGYTF

J: TRBJ1-2
size: once
D: NA
V: TRBV6-6
DNA: TGTGCCAGCAGTTACAGGCAGGGAAAGTATGGCTACACCTTC
CDR3: CASSYRQGKYGYTF

J: TRBJ2-1
size: once
D: TRBD2
V: TRBV14
DNA: TGTGCCAGCAGCCGGTCCCATGTAGCGGGACCTTACAATGAGCAGTTCTTC
CDR3: CASSRSHVAGPYNEQFF

J: TRBJ2-1
size: NA
D: NA
V: TRBV2
DNA: TGTGCCAGCAGTGAACGGGAATACAATGAGCAGTTCTTC
CDR3: CASSEREYNEQFF

J: TRBJ1-1
size: NA
D: NA
V: TRBV21-1
DNA: TGTGCCAGCAGCAAAGTTCAGGGTCTGAACACTGAAGCTTTCTTT
CDR3: CASSKVQGLNTEAFF

J: TRBJ1-5
size: NA
D: NA
V: TRBV2
DNA: TGTGCCAGCAGTGAAACGGGCAATCAGCCCCAGCATTTT
CDR3: CASSETGNQPQHF

J: TRBJ2-1
size: NA
D: TRBD2
V: TRBV28
DNA: TGTGCCAGCAGTGCCCGTGGGGCTAGCGGGAGAAATGAGCAGTTCTTC
CDR3: CASSARGASGRNEQFF

J: TRBJ1-1
size: once
D: TRBD1
V: TRBV28
DNA: TGTGCCAGCAGTGCCACCGGACAGGGTCCTGAAGCTTTCTTT
CDR3: CASSATGQGPEAFF

J: TRBJ2-1
size: NA
D: TRBD2
V: TRBV7-2
DNA: TGTGCCAGCAGCCCACTAGCGGGAGGGGACCTCTGGCAGTTCTTC
CDR3: CASSPLAGGDLWQFF

J: TRBJ2-2
size: NA
D: NA
V: TRBV19
DNA: TGTGCCAGTATTCGCAGTACGAACACCGGGGAGCTGTTTTTT
CDR3: CASIRSTNTGELFF

J: TRBJ2-7
size: many
D: TRBD2
V: TRBV28
DNA: TGTGCCAGCAGCTCCCGGGGAGCGGGAGGGTACGAGCAGTACTTC
CDR3: CASSSRGAGGYEQYF

J: TRBJ2-1
size: NA
D: NA
V: TRBV25-1
DNA: TGTGCCAGCAATCCCCAGGGAATTGGTGAGCAGTTCTTC
CDR3: CASNPQGIGEQFF

J: TRBJ2-1
size: NA
D: TRBD2
V: TRBV28
DNA: TGTGCCAGCAGTTCCCGTAAGGCGGGGGACTTGGGTGAGCAGTTCTTC
CDR3: CASSSRKAGDLGEQFF

J: TRBJ1-4
size: NA
D: TRBD1
V: TRBV28
DNA: TGTGCCAGCAGTTTAATCAGGGGGCATGAAAAACTGTTTTTT
CDR3: CASSLIRGHEKLFF

J: TRBJ2-5
size: NA
D: TRBD1
V: TRBV7-2
DNA: TGTGCCAGCAGCTTAGGACAGGGGGCGAAGACCCAGTACTTC
CDR3: CASSLGQGAKTQYF

J: TRBJ2-7
size: NA
D: TRBD2
V: TRBV27
DNA: TGTGCCAGCAGGCCGGGACTAGCGGCATACGAGCAGTACTTC
CDR3: CASRPGLAAYEQYF

J: TRBJ2-5
size: NA
D: NA
V: TRBV30
DNA: TGTGCCTGGAAACGGCCAGGCCAAGAGACCCAGTACTTC
CDR3: CAWKRPGQETQYF

J: TRBJ2-7
size: once
D: NA
V: TRBV9
DNA: TGTGCCAGCAGTGGACAGACCTACGAGCAGTACTTC
CDR3: CASSGQTYEQYF

J: TRBJ2-4
size: NA
D: NA
V: TRBV6-1
DNA: TGTGCCAGCAGTGAAGCTGGGATAGCGGCAAAAAACATTCAGTACTTC
CDR3: CASSEAGIAAKNIQYF

J: TRBJ2-4
size: NA
D: TRBD2
V: TRBV9
DNA: TGTGCCAGCAGCGAGAGGCCGGCGGGGGGAAACATTCAGTACTTC
CDR3: CASSERPAGGNIQYF

J: TRBJ1-5
size: NA
D: TRBD1
V: TRBV7-2
DNA: TGTGCCAGCAGCGCGGGACAGCCCGGGGCGCAGCCCCAGCATTTT
CDR3: CASSAGQPGAQPQHF

J: TRBJ2-2
size: once
D: NA
V: TRBV5-1
DNA: TGCGCCAGCAGCTTGACTGAAAGCACCGGGGAGCTGTTTTTT
CDR3: CASSLTESTGELFF

J: TRBJ1-2
size: NA
D: TRBD1
V: TRBV15
DNA: TGTGCCACCAGCAGCGTTCCACCGGGCCTTACAGGGGCCTATGGCTACACCTTC
CDR3: CATSSVPPGLTGAYGYTF

J: TRBJ1-2
size: NA
D: NA
V: TRBV25-1
DNA: TGTGCCAGCAGTTGGGGGGGAACTAACTATGGCTACACCTTC
CDR3: CASSWGGTNYGYTF

J: TRBJ2-7
size: NA
D: TRBD2
V: TRBV5-4
DNA: TGTGCCAGTAGCCCGGGACTAGTTCACGAGCAGTACTTC
CDR3: CASSPGLVHEQYF

J: TRBJ1-1
size: NA
D: NA
V: TRBV5-1
DNA: TGCGCCAGCAGCTTGGTAGGAGGAGCAGCTTTCTTT
CDR3: CASSLVGGAAFF

J: TRBJ1-3
size: NA
D: NA
V: TRBV6-6
DNA: TGTGCCAGCACCAGGACTACCGGAAACACCATATATTTT
CDR3: CASTRTTGNTIYF

J: TRBJ2-7
size: NA
D: NA
V: TRBV18
DNA: TGTGCCAGCTCGCCTACTGGGACTTACTACGAGCAGTACTTC
CDR3: CASSPTGTYYEQYF

J: TRBJ1-4
size: NA
D: NA
V: TRBV19
DNA: TGTGCCAGTATGGGGCAGGACAATGAAAAACTGTTTTTT
CDR3: CASMGQDNEKLFF

J: TRBJ2-1
size: NA
D: NA
V: TRBV6-1
DNA: TGTGCCAGCAGTGAAGGGACAGAGTCCTACAATGAGCAGTTCTTC
CDR3: CASSEGTESYNEQFF

J: TRBJ2-7
size: NA
D: NA
V: TRBV7-2
DNA: TGTGCCAGCAGCCAAATGGGGACGGGAGTTTCCTACGAGCAGTACTTC
CDR3: CASSQMGTGVSYEQYF

J: TRBJ2-1
size: NA
D: TRBD2
V: TRBV27
DNA: TGTGCCAGCAGTTCCGGGACTAGCGGGAGCAATGAGCAGTTCTTC
CDR3: CASSSGTSGSNEQFF

J: TRBJ2-3
size: NA
D: TRBD2
V: TRBV2
DNA: TGTGCCAGCAGTACACCGACTAGCGGGAGCAATGGTGATACGCAGTATTTT
CDR3: CASSTPTSGSNGDTQYF

J: TRBJ2-1
size: NA
D: NA
V: TRBV6-5
DNA: TGTGCCAGCAGCCCATCAGGCCTCTCCTACAATGAGCAGTTCTTC
CDR3: CASSPSGLSYNEQFF

J: TRBJ2-7
size: NA
D: NA
V: TRBV28
DNA: TGTGCCAGCAGCAGTAAGTCCTACGAGCAGTACTTC
CDR3: CASSSKSYEQYF

J: TRBJ2-7
size: NA
D: TRBD2
V: TRBV15
DNA: TGTGCCACCAGCAGAGATTACGGCGGGAGTAGATACGAGCAGTACTTC
CDR3: CATSRDYGGSRYEQYF

J: TRBJ2-3
size: NA
D: TRBD2
V: TRBV28
DNA: TGTGCCAGCGGCTCCCCCAGGGCGGGAGTGGTTGGAGATACGCAGTATTTT
CDR3: CASGSPRAGVVGDTQYF

J: TRBJ2-7
size: NA
D: NA
V: TRBV19
DNA: TGTGCCAGTAGTACTGTACTAGAATCATTCTACGAGCAGTACTTC
CDR3: CASSTVLESFYEQYF

J: TRBJ1-5
size: NA
D: NA
V: TRBV7-2
DNA: TGTGCCAGCAGCCAAATGGTAGGGGGTCGGCAGCCCCAGCATTTT
CDR3: CASSQMVGGRQPQHF